This is a list of T cell receptor beta chains from one sample in a study of shared clonotypes between healthy human individuals. Generated by immunoSEQ multiplex PCR, the TCRdb table keeps only in-frame clones and is missing some. The sample has about 2 million clones, about 95% seen once. Input material: naive CD8+ T cells sorted from blood. The receptors originated from a man between 18 and 35 years old in good health. Each CDR3 is given with its conserved first and last residue. Fields, in order: D gene, J gene, V gene, clone size, CDR3 DNA, CDR3 protein. A D gene is named only where the DNA matches it firmly. A clone size is listed for some rows: how often the clone was seen (once, few, many), or a class if it is expanded.

>-|TRBJ2-6|TRBV10-2|-
TGCGCCAGCAGTGACCCTAGCGCGGTCTCTGGGGCCAACGTCCTGACTTTC
CASSDPSAVSGANVLTF
>-|TRBJ2-7|TRBV4-1|-
TGCGCCAGCAGCCTGAGGGACGGTGGCTCCTACGAGCAGTACTTC
CASSLRDGGSYEQYF
>TRBD2|TRBJ2-1|TRBV11-2|-
TGTGCCAGCAGCTTCCCCCAGTCCTCTGCGGGGGGCCATGAGCAGTTCTTC
CASSFPQSSAGGHEQFF
>-|TRBJ2-7|TRBV10-2|once
TGCGCCAGCAGTGAGCTCCAGGGAGGTCTCGAGCAGTACTTC
CASSELQGGLEQYF
>-|TRBJ2-7|TRBV14|-
TGTGCCAGCAGCCAAGAGCAGGTCCGATCCTACGAGCAGTACTTC
CASSQEQVRSYEQYF
>TRBD2|TRBJ2-1|TRBV7-8|-
TGTGCCAGCAGCTTGGGGATAGGCGGGGGGGCCTTAAATGAGCAGTTCTTC
CASSLGIGGGALNEQFF
>-|TRBJ1-1|TRBV5-4|-
TGTGCCAGCAGTCCAACTGAGAACACTGAAGCTTTCTTT
CASSPTENTEAFF
>-|TRBJ2-7|TRBV6-5|-
TGTGCCAGCAGTTACTCGAGTCCGGACTACGAGCAGTACTTC
CASSYSSPDYEQYF
>TRBD1|TRBJ1-4|TRBV29-1|-
TGCAGCACCACAAAGCGCCCTCGGGACAGGGGAGATGAAAAACTGTTTTTT
CSTTKRPRDRGDEKLFF
>TRBD2|TRBJ2-7|TRBV4-1|once
TGCGCCAGCAGCCAAGTAGCGGGAGGGGACTACGAGCAGTACTTC
CASSQVAGGDYEQYF
>-|TRBJ2-5|TRBV28|-
TGTGCCAGCAGTTTAGTAGGACACCAAGAGACCCAGTACTTC
CASSLVGHQETQYF
>-|TRBJ2-7|TRBV10-1|-
TGCGCCAGCAGTGAGTCACAACAGGGGCCCGGGGGAAGCTACGAGCAGTACTTC
CASSESQQGPGGSYEQYF
>TRBD1|TRBJ2-2|TRBV7-9|-
TGTGCCAGCAGCGGGTTAGAGGACAGGGAGTTGACCGGGGAGCTGTTTTTT
CASSGLEDRELTGELFF
>-|TRBJ1-5|TRBV4-3|-
TGCGCCAGCAGCCAAGACGAAGGGCGCAATCAGCCCCAGCATTTT
CASSQDEGRNQPQHF
>-|TRBJ1-2|TRBV15|once
TGTGCCACCAGCAGAGATGCAGGCCAAGGGATCTATGGCTACACCTTC
CATSRDAGQGIYGYTF
>-|TRBJ2-3|TRBV6-1|once
TGTGCCAGCCGGGACACGGTCTTTGATACGCAGTATTTT
CASRDTVFDTQYF
>-|TRBJ1-1|TRBV25-1|-
TGTGCCAGCATAGGGAACACTGAAGCTTTCTTT
CASIGNTEAFF
>-|TRBJ2-3|TRBV4-3|-
TGCGCCAGCAGCCAAGTAGGTACCACAGATACGCAGTATTTT
CASSQVGTTDTQYF
>-|TRBJ2-2|TRBV19|-
TGTGCCAGTACCTATTACGGGGCCGGGGAGCTGTTTTTT
CASTYYGAGELFF
>-|TRBJ1-2|TRBV6-6|-
TGTGCCAGCAGTTACAACACAGGGCATGGCTACACCTTC
CASSYNTGHGYTF
>TRBD1|TRBJ2-1|TRBV7-9|few
TGTGCCAGCAGCTTACATCGGGTACAGGGGGACAATGAGCAGTTCTTC
CASSLHRVQGDNEQFF
>-|TRBJ1-6|TRBV28|-
TGTGCCAGCAGTTTAATGGCAGGGGACTCCTATAATTCACCCCTCCACTTT
CASSLMAGDSYNSPLHF
>TRBD2|TRBJ2-2|TRBV15|-
TGTGCCACCAGCAGAAGAGAGACTAGCGGGAGACAAATCACCGGGGAGCTGTTTTTT
CATSRRETSGRQITGELFF
>TRBD2|TRBJ2-2|TRBV19|-
TGTGCCAGTAGGTCCCTAGCGGGAGACACCGGGGAGCTGTTTTTT
CASRSLAGDTGELFF
>-|TRBJ2-7|TRBV13|-
TGTGCCAGCAGCCCAAGCGGCCTTGGGTACGAGCAGTACTTC
CASSPSGLGYEQYF
>-|TRBJ1-2|TRBV5-6|-
TGTGCCAGCAGCCCGCCGCCGGCGGACTATGGCTACACCTTC
CASSPPPADYGYTF
>-|TRBJ1-1|TRBV19|-
TGTGCCAGTAGTCCTAGGGAGGAGCCGAACACTGAAGCTTTCTTT
CASSPREEPNTEAFF
>-|TRBJ2-1|TRBV5-6|-
TGTGCCACCCACTCAGGGGCCTACAATGAGCAGTTCTTC
CATHSGAYNEQFF
>-|TRBJ2-7|TRBV15|-
TGTGCCACCAGCAGAGTGCCAGGGGCTCTAGCCTACGAGCAGTACTTC
CATSRVPGALAYEQYF
>-|TRBJ2-1|TRBV28|-
TGTGCCAGCAGTCCACTACGATCCCCCCCTGAGCAGTTCTTC
CASSPLRSPPEQFF
>-|TRBJ2-7|TRBV7-2|-
TGTGCCAGCAGTTACCGGGACGGGCCCTACGAGCAGTACTTC
CASSYRDGPYEQYF
>TRBD1|TRBJ2-5|TRBV5-4|few
TGTGCCAGCAGCCCGGCCGGGACAGTAGAAGAGACCCAGTACTTC
CASSPAGTVEETQYF
>-|TRBJ2-7|TRBV10-2|-
TGCGCCACCAGGGATCACGAGCAGTACTTC
CATRDHEQYF
>-|TRBJ2-7|TRBV6-5|-
TGTGCCAGCAGTTTTGGGACATTCGACGAGCAGTACTTC
CASSFGTFDEQYF
>-|TRBJ2-5|TRBV27|-
TGTGCCAGCAGTTTTGGGGGAGGAGAGACCCAGTACTTC
CASSFGGGETQYF
>TRBD2|TRBJ2-2|TRBV2|-
TGTGCCAGCAGTGAAGGCGGTAGCGGGGTGATCACCGGGGAGCTGTTTTTT
CASSEGGSGVITGELFF
>-|TRBJ1-3|TRBV2|-
TGTGCCAGCAGTGAAGCGCCCTACGAGGTTGGAAACACCATATATTTT
CASSEAPYEVGNTIYF
>-|TRBJ2-7|TRBV29-1|-
TGCAGCGCAACGGCCGACTCCTACGAGCAGTACTTC
CSATADSYEQYF
>TRBD2|TRBJ2-3|TRBV30|-
TGTGCCTGGAGTGAAGGGACTAGCGATACTAGCACAGATACGCAGTATTTT
CAWSEGTSDTSTDTQYF
>-|TRBJ2-7|TRBV12-5|-
TGTGCTAGTGGTTTGGTACCGGACAGCTCCTACGAGCAGTACTTC
CASGLVPDSSYEQYF
>-|TRBJ2-5|TRBV5-6|once
TGTGCCAGCAGACACGGGTCCGTCGGGTCCGAGACCCAGTACTTC
CASRHGSVGSETQYF
>-|TRBJ2-2|TRBV9|-
TGTGCCAGCAGCGGTGGGTTTAATCCCGGGGAGCTGTTTTTT
CASSGGFNPGELFF
>TRBD2|TRBJ2-1|TRBV4-1|-
TGCGCCAGCAGCCGAGTACTAGCGGACAGCTCCTACAATGAGCAGTTCTTC
CASSRVLADSSYNEQFF
>-|TRBJ1-1|TRBV28|-
TGTGCCAGCAGTTTATATATTTCTGAAGCTTTCTTT
CASSLYISEAFF
>-|TRBJ1-2|TRBV27|-
TGTGCCCACAATCGGTCGGGGGGCCGCTTTTCCACTAACTATGGCTACACCTTC
CAHNRSGGRFSTNYGYTF
>TRBD2|TRBJ2-2|TRBV7-6|-
TGTGCCAGCAGCCAAAGCGGGGGATATACCAACACCGGGGAGCTGTTTTTT
CASSQSGGYTNTGELFF
>TRBD1|TRBJ2-5|TRBV6-9|-
TGTGCCAGACCCCAGGGGGAGAGGGAGACCCAGTACTTC
CARPQGERETQYF
>-|TRBJ2-6|TRBV7-9|-
TGTGCCAGCAGCCTAGAGGGAACTGACCGATCTGGGGCCAACGTCCTGACTTTC
CASSLEGTDRSGANVLTF